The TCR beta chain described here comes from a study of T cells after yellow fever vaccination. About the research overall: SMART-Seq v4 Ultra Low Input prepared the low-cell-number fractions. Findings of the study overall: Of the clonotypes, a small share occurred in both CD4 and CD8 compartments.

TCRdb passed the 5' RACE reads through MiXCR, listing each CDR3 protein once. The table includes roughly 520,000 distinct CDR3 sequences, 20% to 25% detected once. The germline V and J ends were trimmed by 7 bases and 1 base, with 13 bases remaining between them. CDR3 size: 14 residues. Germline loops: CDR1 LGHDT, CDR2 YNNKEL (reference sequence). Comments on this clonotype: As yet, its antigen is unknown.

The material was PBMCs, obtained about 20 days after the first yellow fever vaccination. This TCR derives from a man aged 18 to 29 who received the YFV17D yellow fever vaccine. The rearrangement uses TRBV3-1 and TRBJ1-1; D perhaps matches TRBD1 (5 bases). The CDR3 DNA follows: TGTGCCAGCACCCCGGAAAGGGGGAACACTGAAGCTTTCTTT. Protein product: CASTPERGNTEAFF.